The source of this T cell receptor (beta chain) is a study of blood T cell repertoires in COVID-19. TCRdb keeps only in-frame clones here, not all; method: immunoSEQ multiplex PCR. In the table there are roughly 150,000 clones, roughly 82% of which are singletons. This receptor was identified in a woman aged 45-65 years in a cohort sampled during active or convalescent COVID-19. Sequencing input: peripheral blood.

The DNA of the CDR3 is TGCGCCAGCAGCCAATCCGCACAGTATAGCAATCAGCCCCAGCATTTT. This encodes CASSQSAQYSNQPQHF. V and J are TRBV4-1 and TRBJ1-5; no clear D. CDR1 is MGHRA, CDR2 YSYEKL, per germline. The CDR3 consists of 16 residues. V was trimmed by 2 bases and J by 0 bases, leaving 11 bases between them.